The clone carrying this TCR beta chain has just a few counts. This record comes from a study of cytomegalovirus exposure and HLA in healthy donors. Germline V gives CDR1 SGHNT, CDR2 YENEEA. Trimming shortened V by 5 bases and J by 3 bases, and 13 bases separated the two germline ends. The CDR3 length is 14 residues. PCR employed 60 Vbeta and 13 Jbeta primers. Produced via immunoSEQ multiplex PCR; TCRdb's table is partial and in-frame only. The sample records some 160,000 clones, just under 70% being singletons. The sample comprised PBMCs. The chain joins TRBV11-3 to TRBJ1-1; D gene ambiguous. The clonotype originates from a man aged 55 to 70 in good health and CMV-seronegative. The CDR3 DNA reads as TGTGCCAGCAGCCCCAGCAATAGCCACACTGAAGCTTTCTTT. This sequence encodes CASSPSNSHTEAFF.